This T cell receptor (beta chain) was documented in a study of response to subunit inactivated influenza vaccine. Overall study findings and caveats: Researchers suggested that each seasonal influenza vaccination recruits few new T cells.

MiXCR was run by TCRdb on the RT-PCR reads, yielding one entry per CDR3 protein. The sample includes some 570,000 distinct CDR3 sequences, roughly 12% of them seen just once. Only a few counts were recorded for this clonotype. Antigen unknown. CDR3 length: 17 residues. The V and J ends lost 6 bases and 0 bases, in that order; junction bases with no gene match: 8. The germline gives CDR1 MNHNS, CDR2 SASEGT. This sample also belongs to another study, concerning T cells expressing NK-cell markers. That paper adds: TCR beta cDNA was made by 5'RACE template switching with UMIs. It was sorted CD3+CD56+NKG2C+, CD3+CD56+NKG2C- and CD3+CD56-NKG2C+ T cells that supplied the TCR beta repertoires. Sequenced donors, eight in total, included seven who were HCMV-seropositive and one who was seronegative. Topping the CD3+CD56-NKG2C+ fraction as well were these clonotypes, in several donors.

V gene TRBV6-1 combines with J gene TRBJ1-3, with 10 bases aligning to TRBD1. This receptor was obtained from a man in his fifties who received an inactivated influenza vaccine. The material sequenced was PBMCs from blood, taken on the day of vaccination. CDR3 DNA: TGTGCCAGCAGGATTACCGGGACAGGGGCCTCTGGAAACACCATATATTTT. Its protein is CASRITGTGASGNTIYF.